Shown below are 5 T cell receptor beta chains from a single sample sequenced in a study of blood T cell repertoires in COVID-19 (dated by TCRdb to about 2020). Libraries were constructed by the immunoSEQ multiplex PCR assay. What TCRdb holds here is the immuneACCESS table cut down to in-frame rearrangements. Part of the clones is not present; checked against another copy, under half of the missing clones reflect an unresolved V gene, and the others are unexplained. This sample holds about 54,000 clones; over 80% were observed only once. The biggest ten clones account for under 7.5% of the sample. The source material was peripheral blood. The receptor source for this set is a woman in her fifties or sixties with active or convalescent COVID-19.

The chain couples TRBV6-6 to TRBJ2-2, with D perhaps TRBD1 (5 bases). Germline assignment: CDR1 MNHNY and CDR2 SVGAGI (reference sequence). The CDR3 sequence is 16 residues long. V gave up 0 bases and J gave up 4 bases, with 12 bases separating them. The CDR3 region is CASSYSKPTATGELFF. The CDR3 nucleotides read TGTGCCAGCAGTTACTCGAAGCCGACAGCCACCGGGGAGCTGTTTTTT.

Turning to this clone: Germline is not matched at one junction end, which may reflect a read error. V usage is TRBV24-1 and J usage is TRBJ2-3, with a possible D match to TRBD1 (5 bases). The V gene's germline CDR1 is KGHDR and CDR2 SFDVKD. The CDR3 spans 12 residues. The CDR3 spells CATSVDTGTQYF. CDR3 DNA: TGTGCCACCAGTGTAGACACAGGTACGCAGTATTTT.

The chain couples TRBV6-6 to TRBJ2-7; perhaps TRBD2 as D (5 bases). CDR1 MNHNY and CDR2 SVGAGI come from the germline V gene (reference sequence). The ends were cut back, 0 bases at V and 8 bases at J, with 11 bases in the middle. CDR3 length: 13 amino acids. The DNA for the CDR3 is TGTGCCAGCAGTTACTCGAAACTAGAAAAGCAGTACTTC. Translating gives CASSYSKLEKQYF.

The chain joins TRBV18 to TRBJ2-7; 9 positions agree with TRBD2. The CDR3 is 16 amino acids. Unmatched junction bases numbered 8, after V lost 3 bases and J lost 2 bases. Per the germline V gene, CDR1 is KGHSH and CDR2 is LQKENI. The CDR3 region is CASSPEGLAGAYEQYF. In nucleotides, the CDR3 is TGTGCCAGCTCACCGGAGGGACTAGCAGGAGCCTACGAGCAGTACTTC.

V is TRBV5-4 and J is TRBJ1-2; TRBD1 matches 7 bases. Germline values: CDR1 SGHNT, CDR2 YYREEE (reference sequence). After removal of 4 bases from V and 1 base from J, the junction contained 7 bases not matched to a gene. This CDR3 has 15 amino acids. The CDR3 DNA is TGTGCCAGCAGCCGGGGACAGACCCTTAACTATGGCTACACCTTC. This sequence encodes CASSRGQTLNYGYTF.